The 18 T cell receptor beta chains given below trace back to one sample, sequenced in a study of blood T cell repertoires in COVID-19. The data were produced by immunoSEQ multiplex PCR, yet TCRdb's version contains in-frame clones alone and is incomplete. The table shows 300,000 or so clones, with roughly 90% occurring only once. Sequenced material: peripheral blood. These receptors were taken from a man aged 18 to 30 who had recovered from COVID-19.

The chain has TRBV5-5 and TRBJ2-7; 7 nucleotides align to TRBD2. Germline lookup yields CDR1 SGHKS and CDR2 YYEKEE (reference sequence). The CDR3 is made up of 16 amino acids. V shed 0 bases and J 1 base; nucleotides not matched to a gene: 7. This CDR3 is CASSLDLAEVSYEQYF. CDR3 DNA: TGTGCCAGCAGCTTGGATCTAGCGGAGGTATCCTACGAGCAGTACTTC.

The chain is built from TRBV3-1 (or the pseudogene TRBV3-2) and TRBJ2-5; 8 bases are a match to TRBD2. The CDR3 contains 15 residues. Germline lookup yields CDR1 LGHDT and CDR2 YNNKEL (reference sequence). The J segment lost 0 bases and the V segment lost 3 bases, leaving 3 bases of the junction unmatched. The CDR3 protein is CASSHGGEYQETQYF. The CDR3 nucleotides are TGTGCCAGCAGCCACGGGGGGGAGTACCAAGAGACCCAGTACTTC.

This clone occurred once. The rearrangement joins TRBV27 to TRBJ1-2; D gene unclear. The CDR3 is 13 amino acids. CDR1 MNHEY and CDR2 SMNVEV come from the germline V gene (reference sequence). Trimming removed 3 bases from V and 0 bases from J, with 5 bases in between. The CDR3 sequence is CASSLTPNYGYTF. Written as DNA, the CDR3 is TGTGCCAGCAGTTTGACACCTAACTATGGCTACACCTTC.

The chain employs TRBV30 and TRBJ1-5, with D tentatively TRBD1 (6 bases). Germline values: CDR1 GTSNPN, CDR2 SVGIG (reference sequence). CDR3 length: 18 residues. V lost 0 bases to trimming and J lost 0 bases, with 18 bases between them. CDR3 sequence reads: CAWSVWGHRCYSNQPQHF. In nucleotides, the CDR3 is TGTGCCTGGAGTGTATGGGGACACCGTTGTTATAGCAATCAGCCCCAGCATTTT.

The chain recombines TRBV28 with TRBJ2-1; 7 positions match TRBD2. The CDR3 extends over 16 amino acids. The ends lost 2 bases at V and 3 bases at J; junction bases unmatched: 7. The germline V gene has CDR1 MDHEN and CDR2 SYDVKM. The CDR3 loop is CASSLQASGSYNEQFF. The CDR3 DNA reads TGTGCCAGCAGTTTACAGGCTAGCGGCAGCTACAATGAGCAGTTCTTC.

The chain couples TRBV15 to TRBJ1-2, with TRBD1 as a possible D gene (6 bases). Between the trimmed V and J ends, which lost 3 bases and 13 bases, there was a span of 36 bases. In germline, CDR1 is LNHNV, CDR2 YYDKDF (reference sequence). CDR3 length: 19 amino acids. This CDR3 is CATSSTMERGIMPTPAPTF. The CDR3 nucleotides read TGTGCCACCAGCAGCACAATGGAGAGGGGGATAATGCCTACGCCGGCTCCCACCTTC.

CDR3 DNA: TGCAGCGTCCGTCGGCAGGGCACCGGGGAGCTGTTTTTT. As protein: CSVRRQGTGELFF. The genes are TRBV29-1 and TRBJ2-2, with D perhaps TRBD1 (5 bases). The germline V gene has CDR1 SQVTM and CDR2 ANQGSEA. Trimming removed 6 bases at V and 4 bases at J, with 12 bases between. The CDR3 extends over 13 amino acids.

This sequence joins TRBV5-6 and TRBJ2-3; tentative D call: TRBD2 (6 bases). Germline V gene sequence: CDR1 SGHDT, CDR2 YYEEEE. This CDR3 spans 17 amino acids. V was trimmed by 0 bases and J by 0 bases, leaving 14 bases between them. The CDR3 bases are TGTGCCAGCAGCTTGGGGGGTAGCGGATCTAGCACAGATACGCAGTATTTT. This encodes CASSLGGSGSSTDTQYF. Variable domain in full (rest from reference TRBV5-6 and TRBJ2-3): DAGVTQSPTHLIKTRGQQVTLRCSPKSGHDTVSWYQQALGQGPQFIFQYYEEEERQRGNFPDRFSGHQFPNYSSELNVNALLLGDSALYLCASSLGGSGSSTDTQYFGPGTRLTVL.

The CDR3 loop reads CASRYQVNTEAFF. CDR3 DNA: TGTGCCAGCCGCTACCAGGTGAACACTGAAGCTTTCTTT. The J gene is TRBJ1-1, the V gene TRBV6-4; D is ambiguous. The CDR3 length is 13 residues. With 8 bases removed from V and 0 bases from J, the gap between germline ends came to 10 bases. CDR1 is MRHNA and CDR2 is SNTAGT in the germline V gene.

This clone was detected once. As DNA, the CDR3 is TGTGCCAGCAGCCCCCGGGAAAGCGGCTACTACGAGCAGTACTTC. As protein: CASSPRESGYYEQYF. The V gene is TRBV7-9, the J gene TRBJ2-7; D might be TRBD2 (5 bases). V lost 5 bases, J lost 3 bases, and 17 bases lay in between. The length of the CDR3 is 15 residues. Germline assignment: CDR1 SEHNR and CDR2 FQNEAQ (reference sequence).

This chain links TRBV27 with TRBJ1-2; 7 positions match TRBD1. The J segment lost 2 bases and the V segment lost 3 bases, leaving 9 bases of the junction unmatched. The V gene's germline CDR1 is MNHEY and CDR2 SMNVEV (reference sequence). The CDR3 has 16 amino acids. The CDR3 sequence is CASSFEGRGRNYGYTF. The CDR3 DNA reads as TGTGCCAGCAGTTTTGAAGGCAGGGGGAGGAACTATGGCTACACCTTC.

The V gene is TRBV12-3 or TRBV12-4, the J gene TRBJ1-1; no clear D. V shed 5 bases and J shed 5 bases, with 12 bases lying between them. This CDR3 contains 13 residues. CDR3 region: CASSLGRETEAFF. The CDR3, as DNA: TGTGCCAGCAGTCTAGGGAGGGAAACTGAAGCTTTCTTT.

The genes are TRBV28 and TRBJ2-3; tentatively, D is TRBD1 (6 bases). Germline lookup yields CDR1 MDHEN and CDR2 SYDVKM. The CDR3 has 15 amino acids. Trimming took 5 bases from V and 5 from J, leaving 17 bases between them. This CDR3 reads CASSDRMTAEDTQYF. The CDR3 bases are TGTGCCAGCAGTGACAGGATGACGGCGGAAGATACGCAGTATTTT.

This clone was counted once. V usage is TRBV7-3 and J usage is TRBJ2-1, with D perhaps matching TRBD2 (5 bases). V lost 5 bases and J lost 6, with 14 bases in between. The germline V gene has CDR1 SGHTA and CDR2 FQGTGA. CDR3 length: 14 residues. CDR3 sequence reads: CASSPRGPGNEQFF. Here the CDR3 DNA reads TGTGCCAGCAGCCCCAGAGGGCCTGGCAATGAGCAGTTCTTC.

The chain couples TRBV6-5 to TRBJ2-3; D possibly corresponds to TRBD2 (6 bases). The CDR3 covers 16 residues. Germline CDR1 is MNHEY and CDR2 is SVGAGI. Trimming removed 0 bases from V and 2 bases from J, with 12 bases in between. This CDR3 reads CASSYSGLPITDTQYF. CDR3 coding DNA: TGTGCCAGCAGTTACTCGGGACTGCCGATCACAGATACGCAGTATTTT.

The gene calls are TRBV6-2 or TRBV6-3 and TRBJ2-5; 11 nucleotides agree with TRBD2. The CDR3 contains 17 residues. V lost 4 bases, J lost 3 bases, and 10 bases stayed unmatched. Germline V lookup: CDR1 MNHEY, CDR2 SVGEGT. Here the CDR3 reads CASSFAHSGGVEETQYF. The CDR3 coding sequence is TGTGCCAGCAGTTTTGCCCATAGCGGGGGGGTCGAAGAGACCCAGTACTTC.

This clone has just a few counts. Compared with germline, one end of the junction differs, possibly owing to a read error. This sequence joins TRBV6-5 and TRBJ1-1; 7 bases fit TRBD1. This CDR3 contains 13 residues. The germline V gene has CDR1 MNHEY and CDR2 SVGAGI. CDR3 sequence: CASTYRGTREAFF. CDR3 in DNA: TGTGCCAGCACTTACAGGGGCACCCGTGAAGCTTTCTTT.

The chain is built from TRBV7-9 and TRBJ2-7; D may be TRBD1 (6 bases). This CDR3 comprises 12 residues. Germline CDR1 SEHNR, CDR2 FQNEAQ (reference sequence). V gave up 6 bases and J gave up 3 bases, with 9 bases separating them. Here the CDR3 reads CASRDSNYEQYF. Here the CDR3 DNA reads TGTGCCAGCAGGGACAGTAACTACGAGCAGTACTTC.